This TCR beta chain appears in the sequencing data of a study of tumor-infiltrating lymphocytes in primary liver carcinoma. General study findings and limits: The proportion of top clones found throughout all five tumor regions was only about 7.5-24%.

Notes on this clonotype: Antigen specificity is unknown. At one boundary the junction diverges from the germline segment, which might be a read error.

CDR3 size: 11 residues. Germline values: CDR1 SQVTM, CDR2 ANQGSEA. From around 500 ng of total RNA, TCR beta-specific cDNA was reverse-transcribed using a constant-region primer. Modified slightly, ARM-PCR produced TCR beta libraries over three nested multiplex PCR rounds. A C-beta reverse primer and TRBV1-TRBV30 forward primers served in each of the first two PCR rounds, at about 10 cycles apiece. TCRdb redid the calling of the multiplex PCR reads with MiXCR, one entry per CDR3 protein. Found here are 52,000 or so distinct CDR3 sequences, around 77% of them singletons; the top ten hold around 22%. Starting material for RNA and DNA co-extraction consisted of 20-30 mg of unsorted bulk tissue.

The gene calls are TRBV29-1 and TRBJ2-7; D remains unclear. What was sequenced was liver tumor tissue from sampling region 5. Indicated subset: tumor region T5, tumor centre. The origin of this receptor is a middle-aged man with primary liver carcinoma and hepatitis B virus infection. The CDR3: CSVDKGDEQYF. CDR3 bases: TGCAGCGTTGACAAAGGTGACGAGCAATACTTC.